This T cell receptor beta chain was retrieved from a study of T cell repertoires in cytomegalovirus infection. Germline V gene data show CDR1 as MNHEY and CDR2 as SVGEGT. This CDR3 region has 14 residues. V was shortened by 11 bases and J by 3 bases, with 20 bases between the two germline ends. TCRdb re-called the reads through MiXCR, storing one row per CDR3 protein. Altogether some 500,000 distinct CDR3 sequences are present, 30% to 35% being singletons, with the ten largest covering roughly 16%. Turning to this clonotype: Its antigen is still unknown.

The sample was cultured PBMCs, taken from culture after CMV antigen stimulation. V is TRBV6-2 or TRBV6-3 and J is TRBJ2-7, with D uncertain. This TCR was recovered from a human donor in good health (CMV status not recorded). Some clones in this sample may be carry-over from other donors' samples. The CDR3 DNA sequence: TGTGCCGCGGAATCCCATCTTGGGCTCTACGAGCAGTACTTC. This translates into CAAESHLGLYEQYF.